This TCR beta chain was recorded in a study of cytomegalovirus exposure and HLA in healthy donors. Study-wide results and caveats: The records held CMV serostatus as the only immune exposure information.

The PCR employed 60 Vbeta primers together with 13 Jbeta primers. Produced via immunoSEQ multiplex PCR; TCRdb's table is partial and in-frame only. The table records some 71,000 clones, roughly 70% of them present only once. This clone was detected a few times. Antigen specificity is unknown. Between the trimmed V and J ends, which lost 1 base and 0 bases, there was a span of 11 bases. The CDR3 has 16 residues. Germline values: CDR1 LGHNA, CDR2 YSLEER. This chain connects TRBV4-3 to TRBJ2-3; no clear D gene. The TCR originated in a woman in her 50s in good health and CMV-seropositive. The sample comprised PBMCs. DNA of the CDR3: TGCGCCAGCAGCCAAGGAGTTCTAGGTAGCACAGATACGCAGTATTTT. Protein sequence: CASSQGVLGSTDTQYF.